A selection of T cell receptor beta chains follows, all from one sample in a study of T-cell memory formation after mild COVID-19. MiXCR was run by TCRdb on the 5' RACE reads, yielding one entry per CDR3 protein. The repertoire consists of hundreds of thousands of distinct CDR3 sequences, with about a sixth occurring once and the leading ten covering around 13%. Sequences were obtained from PBMCs or a T cell subset sorted from them (not recorded which). The receptor set was obtained from an adult woman who had mild COVID-19 (a few samples of this study predate the infection). Cell type and time point are not known. Each CDR3 is given with its conserved first and last residue. The order of the fields is J gene, V gene, D gene, clone size, CDR3 DNA, CDR3 protein. The D gene is left open where the match is weak. The size field is filled for only some rows; it gives once, few, many or a size class.

>TRBJ2-5|TRBV9|TRBD2|.
TGTGCCAGCAGCGTAGGACTAGCTGAGACCCAGTACTTC
CASSVGLAETQYF
>TRBJ1-4|TRBV10-3|.|.
TGTGCCAGCGGAGACCGGACAACGGTTGGTGAAAAACTGTTTTTT
CASGDRTTVGEKLFF
>TRBJ2-3|TRBV4-2|.|few
TGTGCCAGCAGCCAAGTGGGACACTCTAGCACAGATACGCAGTATTTT
CASSQVGHSSTDTQYF
>TRBJ2-1|TRBV19|.|many
TGTGCCAGTAGTATCGGGGGTGGCAATGAGCAGTTCTTC
CASSIGGGNEQFF
>TRBJ2-5|TRBV7-2|TRBD2|.
TGTGCCAGCAGCCGACCCTCCATCCCACTAGCGGGAAAGGTTCCGCAGGAGACCCAGTACTTC
CASSRPSIPLAGKVPQETQYF
>TRBJ2-3|TRBV11-2|.|few
TGTGCCAGCAGCTCATCCTCCCCGCAGTATTTT
CASSSSSPQYF
>TRBJ1-1|TRBV10-2|TRBD1|.
TGCGCCACCCGTCGGCAGGGGGCCCTTCTGAACACTGAAGCTTTCTTT
CATRRQGALLNTEAFF
>TRBJ2-7|TRBV7-2|.|.
TGTGCCAGCAGCTCGAAGGGTTCCGAGCAGTACTTC
CASSSKGSEQYF
>TRBJ2-2|TRBV7-2|TRBD2|.
TGTGCCAGCAGCTCCTTACCTAGCGGGAGGGCCCTTGGCGGGGAGCTGTTTTTT
CASSSLPSGRALGGELFF
>TRBJ2-7|TRBV6-5|.|.
TGTGCCAGCAGCCGCGGGGAGAGCTCCTACGAGCAGTACTTC
CASSRGESSYEQYF
>TRBJ2-2|TRBV7-2|TRBD2|.
TGTGCCAGCAGCGCCCTCCGGACTAGCGTTACGAACACCGGGGAGCTGTTTTTT
CASSALRTSVTNTGELFF
>TRBJ1-1|TRBV6-5|TRBD1|.
TGTGCCAGCAGACGAGGACAGGGGACCACTGAAGCTTTCTTT
CASRRGQGTTEAFF
>TRBJ1-2|TRBV2|.|.
TGTGCCAGCAGTGGCCCCGGGGCGAACGACTATGGCTACACCTTC
CASSGPGANDYGYTF
>TRBJ2-1|TRBV20-1|TRBD1|many
TGCAGTGCCGGGGACAGGACAAGAAACAATGAGCAGTTCTTC
CSAGDRTRNNEQFF
>TRBJ1-5|TRBV5-5|TRBD1|many
TGTGCCAGCAGTTGGGGACAGGGTAGCAATCAGCCCCAGCATTTT
CASSWGQGSNQPQHF
>TRBJ1-5|TRBV7-8|.|few
TGTGCCAGCAGCTTAGCCCCAGGTCTTACGCAGCCCCAGCATTTT
CASSLAPGLTQPQHF
>TRBJ2-5|TRBV12-3/TRBV12-4|.|few
TGTGCCAGCGGGCGGACGGGAGACCAAGAGACCCAGTACTTC
CASGRTGDQETQYF
>TRBJ2-1|TRBV20-1|TRBD2|.
TGCAGTGCTATAGCGGGAGGGTACAATGAGCAGTTCTTC
CSAIAGGYNEQFF
>TRBJ2-5|TRBV5-1|TRBD2|.
TGCGCCAGCAGCTTAAACCCCCGGGAGGCGGTCACCCAAGAGACCCAGTACTTC
CASSLNPREAVTQETQYF
>TRBJ2-1|TRBV6-2/TRBV6-3|TRBD2|.
TGTGCCAGCATTCGGGGTCAGAGAAGCGGGAGGAGTGGTCGCTACAATGAGCAGTTCTTC
CASIRGQRSGRSGRYNEQFF
>TRBJ2-7|TRBV6-2/TRBV6-3|TRBD2|.
TGTGCCAGCAACCCTAGCGGGGCCTACGAGCAGTACTTC
CASNPSGAYEQYF
>TRBJ2-3|TRBV10-3|.|few
TGTGCCATCAGTGAGTTCGGAGGAACAGATACGCAGTATTTT
CAISEFGGTDTQYF
>TRBJ1-2|TRBV12-3/TRBV12-4|.|many
TGTGCCAGCAGTTTAGAGGGGAGCTATGGCTACACCTTC
CASSLEGSYGYTF
>TRBJ1-5|TRBV7-9|.|.
TGTGCCAGCAGCCCCGGACCGGGCTTATTACCGGGGCAGCCCCAGCATTTT
CASSPGPGLLPGQPQHF
>TRBJ1-1|TRBV9|.|.
TGTGCCAGCAGCGTAGCTGATGGGGGGACTGAAGCTTTCTTT
CASSVADGGTEAFF
>TRBJ2-2|TRBV12-3/TRBV12-4|TRBD2|few
TGTGCCAGCTCCCGGACTAGCCGGGCGGGGTACACCGGGGAGCTGTTTTTT
CASSRTSRAGYTGELFF
>TRBJ1-1|TRBV5-1|TRBD1|many
TGCGCCAGCAACCACGGAGGGGTGTCGGGACAGGATGAAGCTTTCTTT
CASNHGGVSGQDEAFF
>TRBJ2-5|TRBV20-1|TRBD1|few
TGCAGTGCTAGGGGGGACAGCGGTCAAGAGACCCAGTACTTC
CSARGDSGQETQYF
>TRBJ2-3|TRBV10-2|TRBD2|many
TGCGCCAGCAGAGAGCGGGGGGGCACAGATACGCAGTATTTT
CASRERGGTDTQYF
>TRBJ1-2|TRBV12-3/TRBV12-4|TRBD1|few
TGTGCCAGCACCCATCAGGGGGGTGATGGCTACACCTTC
CASTHQGGDGYTF
>TRBJ1-1|TRBV30|.|.
TGTGCCTGGAGTGTTTTACAGCCGATGAACACTGAAGCTTTCTTT
CAWSVLQPMNTEAFF
>TRBJ1-6|TRBV4-3|TRBD1|.
TGCGCCAGCAGCCCACGAGGGACAGGGGGCAATTCACCCCTCCACTTT
CASSPRGTGGNSPLHF
>TRBJ1-1|TRBV7-9|.|few
TGTGCCAGCAGCACAGCCCGACTGACACCTAACACTGAAGCTTTCTTT
CASSTARLTPNTEAFF
>TRBJ1-2|TRBV7-9|.|once
TGTGCCAGCAGCTCGACAGGACGGAGGGGCGTTTACACCTTC
CASSSTGRRGVYTF
>TRBJ1-5|TRBV7-2|.|.
TGTGCCAGCAGCTTAAGTTCCGGCACTTATCAGCCCCAGCATTTT
CASSLSSGTYQPQHF
>TRBJ1-3|TRBV4-1|TRBD1|few
TGCGCCAGCAGCCAACCCCGGGACAGCCCTGGAAACACCATATATTTT
CASSQPRDSPGNTIYF
>TRBJ2-1|TRBV5-1|TRBD2|many
TGCGCCAGCAGCTTGGTTCTAGCGGGAGCGAGAGAGCAGTTCTTC
CASSLVLAGAREQFF
>TRBJ2-5|TRBV3-2|.|.
TGTGCGAGCGGCCCCCTAACAAGGAACCTTAAGGATCAAGAGACCCAGTACTTC
CASGPLTRNLKDQETQYF
>TRBJ2-3|TRBV10-3|.|few
TGTGCCATCAGTGACCGGGCAGATACGCAGTATTTT
CAISDRADTQYF
>TRBJ2-2|TRBV7-9|.|few
TGTGCCAGCAGCCCGCCCGGGGCTGGGACCGGGGAGCTGTTTTTT
CASSPPGAGTGELFF
>TRBJ1-1|TRBV23-1|TRBD1|.
TGCGCCAGCAGTCAATCGACGAAGGCAGGGGGGTGGAACACTGAAGCTTTCTTT
CASSQSTKAGGWNTEAFF
>TRBJ2-3|TRBV12-3/TRBV12-4|.|few
TGTGCCAGCAGTACAGCCCCGGGGGGCGATACGCAGTATTTT
CASSTAPGGDTQYF
>TRBJ2-7|TRBV6-5|TRBD1|.
TGTGCCAGCAGCCCCACCGGGACAGGGGGTAGGGAGCAGTACTTC
CASSPTGTGGREQYF